This T cell receptor beta chain was obtained from a study of shared clonotypes between healthy human individuals. Notes on the study in general: In having few donors, the study represented limited genetic and exposure-history diversity.

Spread over ten immunoSEQ deep assay plates, unsorted PBMC DNA underwent sequencing. Clones were read by immunoSEQ multiplex PCR, and TCRdb kept only the in-frame ones, dropping some. The data show around 500,000 clones, around 85% seen once. As to this clone: The antigen is undetermined.

This sequence originates from a woman aged 40 to 55 in good health. Some clones in this sample may be carry-over from other donors' samples. Sequencing was carried out using PBMCs.

Here the CDR3 reads CSVEEGPAFF. The DNA of the CDR3 is TGCAGCGTTGAGGAGGGACCAGCTTTCTTT. The rearrangement uses TRBV29-1 and TRBJ1-1; the D gene is possibly TRBD1 (5 bases). The CDR3 is 10 residues long. Trimming removed 3 bases from V and 10 bases from J, with 9 bases in between. Germline CDR1 SQVTM, CDR2 ANQGSEA.